Each of the 23 T cell receptor beta chains below was sequenced from the same sample in a study of neurological immune-mediated disorders. TCRdb reprocessed the 5' RACE reads via MiXCR and lists one record per CDR3 protein. This sample has 45,000 or so distinct CDR3 sequences, with about 6.3% found just once. Sequencing was carried out using CD4+ T cells from blood. The receptors here all came from a woman aged 35 to 49 in good health.

The sample holds many counts of this clonotype. The chain carries TRBV29-1 and TRBJ2-5, with 9 positions matching TRBD2. Germline CDR1 and CDR2: SQVTM and ANQGSEA. The V gene end was trimmed by 4 bases and the J gene end by 5 bases; junction bases not matched to a gene: 5. This CDR3 is 13 amino acids long. CDR3 nucleotides: TGCAGCGTTGGACCGGGACTAGCTGAGACCCAGTACTTC. Translating it yields CSVGPGLAETQYF.

The sample holds many counts of this clonotype. The rearrangement links TRBV7-8 to TRBJ1-2; D unresolved. Germline CDR1 and CDR2: SGHVS and FQNEAQ. V dropped 1 base and J dropped 7 bases, with 10 bases sitting between them. The CDR3 totals 13 residues. CDR3 nucleotides: TGTGCCAGCAGCTTAGATCTAGCGGGTGGCTACACCTTC. Translated, it gives CASSLDLAGGYTF.

This clonotype was recorded at least ten times. The V call is TRBV20-1, the J call TRBJ2-3; the match to TRBD2 covers 13 bases. This CDR3 contains 15 residues. V was clipped by 5 bases and J by 5 bases; unmatched bases: 7. CDR1 is DFQATT, CDR2 SNEGSKA, per germline (reference sequence). The CDR3 region has the DNA TGCAGTGCTGGGACTAGCGGGGCGGGGGGAGATACGCAGTATTTT. Translated: CSAGTSGAGGDTQYF.

This chain uses TRBV20-1 with TRBJ2-1; D is unresolved. Germline V CDR1 and CDR2: DFQATT, SNEGSKA (reference sequence). The CDR3 covers 14 residues. V was pared by 3 bases and J by 3 bases, with 12 bases between. The chain's CDR3 is CSARVGGIYNEQFF. The CDR3 DNA reads as TGCAGTGCTAGGGTCGGCGGCATCTACAATGAGCAGTTCTTC.

This clonotype was found many times. The V gene is TRBV7-8, the J gene TRBJ2-5; tentatively, D is TRBD1 (6 bases). CDR3 length: 21 residues. Germline CDR1 is SGHVS and CDR2 is FQNEAQ. V lost 1 base and J 2 bases, leaving 29 bases between the germline ends. The CDR3 spells CASSLVYSGASGTPKQETQYF. Here the CDR3 DNA reads TGTGCCAGCAGCTTAGTCTACTCGGGTGCTAGTGGGACACCCAAACAAGAGACCCAGTACTTC.

This clonotype was seen many times. The chain employs TRBV20-1 and TRBJ2-7, with TRBD2 matching over 16 bases. The germline CDR1 and CDR2 sequences are DFQATT and SNEGSKA (reference sequence). The CDR3 is made up of 17 amino acids. Trimming cost V 4 bases and J 2 bases; bases outside gene matches: 8. The CDR3 sequence: CSAISGLAGGITYEQYF. As DNA, the CDR3 is TGCAGTGCTATCTCGGGACTAGCGGGAGGGATCACCTACGAGCAGTACTTC.

This clonotype was recorded at least ten times. The V and J genes are TRBV5-1 and TRBJ2-6; tentative D call: TRBD1 (5 bases). V was shortened by 4 bases and J by 4 bases, with 15 bases between the two germline ends. The germline V gene encodes CDR1 SGHRS and CDR2 YFSETQ. The CDR3 spans 16 residues. In DNA, the CDR3 is TGCGCCAGCAGCACTATTTCAGGGTCAGGGGCCAACGTCCTGACTTTC. Its protein is CASSTISGSGANVLTF.

This clonotype was observed many times. This chain connects TRBV27 to TRBJ2-1, with TRBD1 matching over 10 bases. The germline V gene encodes CDR1 MNHEY and CDR2 SMNVEV (reference sequence). V shed 6 bases and J 7 bases; nucleotides not matched to a gene: 12. CDR3 length equals 16 residues. CDR3 residues: CASRTPGQGIGNEQFF. The CDR3 nucleotides read TGTGCCAGCAGAACGCCGGGACAGGGGATAGGGAATGAGCAGTTCTTC.

This clonotype was picked up many times. The chain recombines TRBV28 with TRBJ2-4; 8 bases map to TRBD2. Germline-derived CDR1 and CDR2 are MDHEN and SYDVKM. The CDR3 contains 14 residues. Trimming removed 6 bases from V and 0 bases from J; junction bases left unmatched: 1. The CDR3 is CASSGGGAKNIQYF. The CDR3 DNA follows: TGTGCCAGCAGCGGGGGGGGAGCCAAAAACATTCAGTACTTC.

This clonotype was found many times. The gene calls are TRBV20-1 and TRBJ2-1, with TRBD2 matching over 7 bases. The germline V gene encodes CDR1 DFQATT and CDR2 SNEGSKA (reference sequence). CDR3 size: 14 residues. The J segment lost 0 bases and the V segment lost 5 bases, leaving 4 bases of the junction unmatched. The CDR3 spells CSASSGASYNEQFF. The CDR3 DNA reads as TGCAGTGCTTCAAGCGGGGCCTCCTACAATGAGCAGTTCTTC.

For the CDR3, the DNA is TGCGCCACCTCAGGTCCCTACAATGAGCAGTTCTTC. This codes for CATSGPYNEQFF. The chain carries TRBV5-1 and TRBJ2-1, with no clear D. In germline, CDR1 is SGHRS, CDR2 YFSETQ. Trimming cost V 9 bases and J 2 bases, with 9 bases left between them. This CDR3 region has 12 residues.

This clonotype came up many times. The V and J genes are TRBV6-5 and TRBJ2-1; D ambiguous. Germline V gene sequence: CDR1 MNHEY, CDR2 SVGAGI. CDR3 size: 15 residues. The germline V and J ends were trimmed by 0 bases and 5 bases, with 11 bases remaining between them. CDR3 residues: CASSYSIGTDNEQFF. Written as DNA, the CDR3 is TGTGCCAGCAGTTACTCGATTGGTACCGACAATGAGCAGTTCTTC.

This clonotype was seen repeatedly, ten times or more. The V and J genes are TRBV29-1 and TRBJ1-6, with TRBD1 identical over 7 bases. The CDR3 runs 12 residues. Germline V CDR1 and CDR2: SQVTM, ANQGSEA. Trimming cost V 5 bases and J 8 bases; bases outside gene matches: 3. CDR3 in DNA: TGCAGCGTTAGGACAGGAGATTCACCCCTCCACTTT. Translating gives CSVRTGDSPLHF.

Ten or more counts support this clonotype. The chain is built from TRBV11-2 and TRBJ2-1; weak D call: TRBD2 (6 bases). Germline CDR1 is SGHAT and CDR2 is FQNNGV. Trimming took off 5 bases at V and 10 bases at J, with 9 bases between the two ends. The CDR3 is 11 residues long. CDR3 residues: CASSRRGEQFF. CDR3 in DNA: TGTGCCAGCAGCCGACGGGGGGAGCAGTTCTTC. The variable domain in full, with the rest retrieved from reference TRBV11-2 and TRBJ2-1, is EAGVAQSPRYKIIEKRQSVAFWCNPISGHATLYWYQQILGQGPKLLIQFQNNGVVDDSQLPKDRFSAERLKGVDSTLKIQPAKLEDSAVYLCASSRRGEQFFGPGTRLTVL.

At least ten counts were recorded for this clonotype. The gene calls are TRBV20-1 and TRBJ2-7; 10 bases match TRBD2. Trimming removed 1 base from V and 6 bases from J; junction bases left unmatched: 3. Germline assignment: CDR1 DFQATT and CDR2 SNEGSKA (reference sequence). The CDR3 covers 13 residues. The CDR3, as DNA: TGCAGTGCTAGAGTCAGCGGGAGGGGCGAGCAGTACTTC. Amino acids: CSARVSGRGEQYF.

In this sample, this clonotype turned up many times. This rearrangement joins TRBV5-1 to TRBJ2-5; 12 nucleotides match TRBD1. The germline CDR1 and CDR2 sequences are SGHRS and YFSETQ. The V segment lost 4 bases and the J segment 5 bases; nucleotides outside the gene matches: 3. The length of the CDR3 is 14 residues. CDR3 nucleotide sequence: TGCGCCAGCAGCGGGACAGGGGGCAGTGAGACCCAGTACTTC. As protein: CASSGTGGSETQYF. The full variable domain, its missing parts supplied by reference TRBV5-1 and TRBJ2-5, is KAGVTQTPRYLIKTRGQQVTLSCSPISGHRSVSWYQQTPGQGLQFLFEYFSETQRNKGNFPGRFSGRQFSNSRSEMNVSTLELGDSALYLCASSGTGGSETQYFGPGTRLLVL.

This clonotype was detected many times. The V call is TRBV10-3, the J call TRBJ2-7, with D uncertain. Germline loops: CDR1 ENHRY, CDR2 SYGVKD. The CDR3 is 13 amino acids. V lost 4 bases, J lost 2 bases, and 9 bases lay in between. The CDR3 DNA sequence: TGTGCCATCAGTGTAAAGGATACCTACGAGCAGTACTTC. Its protein product is CAISVKDTYEQYF.

This clonotype was picked up many times. The genes are TRBV10-3 and TRBJ1-1; D gene unclear. V was shortened by 6 bases and J by 2 bases, with 10 bases between the two germline ends. The CDR3 has 13 amino acids. From germline, CDR1 is ENHRY and CDR2 SYGVKD. The CDR3 sequence is CAISWDFNTEAFF. The CDR3, as DNA: TGTGCCATCAGCTGGGATTTCAACACTGAAGCTTTCTTT.

This clonotype showed up many times. The chain links TRBV3-1 to TRBJ2-2; a possible D gene is TRBD2 (5 bases). The CDR3 extends over 17 amino acids. Trimming left V 1 base short and J 2 bases short, with 14 bases between. Germline CDR1 reads LGHDT; CDR2 reads YNNKEL (reference sequence). CDR3 region: CASSQVFPSSNTGELFF. In DNA form, the CDR3 reads TGTGCCAGCAGCCAAGTGTTTCCTAGCTCAAACACCGGGGAGCTGTTTTTT.

This clonotype occurred many times. The chain has TRBV25-1 and TRBJ2-7; D could derive from TRBD1 or TRBD2 (5 bases each). CDR1 MGHDK and CDR2 SYGVNS come from the germline V gene. This CDR3 contains 11 residues. Trimming left V 3 bases short and J 9 bases short, with 9 bases between. CDR3 coding DNA: TGTGCCAGCAGTGAGGGACCAAGGCAGTACTTC. It specifies CASSEGPRQYF.

This clonotype was seen at least ten times. The V gene is TRBV7-2, the J gene TRBJ2-7; D unclear. The germline V and J ends were trimmed by 5 bases and 0 bases, with 11 bases remaining between them. Germline V gene data show CDR1 as SGHTA and CDR2 as FQGNSA. The CDR3 is made up of 14 amino acids. The chain's CDR3 is CASSRDRRSYEQYF. Here the CDR3 DNA reads TGTGCCAGCAGCCGAGACCGACGCTCCTACGAGCAGTACTTC.

This clonotype came up many times. This chain connects TRBV4-3 to TRBJ2-1; TRBD2 matches 8 bases. Germline CDR1 is LGHNA and CDR2 is YSLEER. V lost 4 bases, J lost 6 bases, and 8 bases stayed unmatched. The CDR3 has 15 amino acids. The CDR3 bases are TGCGCCAGCAGCCCCCAGCGGGAGCGCCTCAATGAGCAGTTCTTC. Amino acids: CASSPQRERLNEQFF.

This clonotype appeared many times. The chain joins TRBV7-2 to TRBJ1-1; D uncertain. Germline CDR1 is SGHTA and CDR2 is FQGNSA. V was trimmed by 1 base and J by 5 bases, leaving 11 bases between them. This CDR3 has 14 residues. The CDR3 DNA is TGTGCCAGCAGCTTAGTAGGGATAGGAACTGAAGCTTTCTTT. This gives the protein CASSLVGIGTEAFF.